The 4 T cell receptor beta chains presented below share a single source sample, sequenced in a study of neurological immune-mediated disorders. TCRdb processed the 5' RACE reads anew with MiXCR; each CDR3 protein has one entry. The data contain about 74,000 distinct CDR3 sequences, around 5% of them singletons. Sample: PBMCs. The receptor source for this set is a man aged 18 to 35 with multiple sclerosis.

This clonotype was detected ten times or more. The chain combines TRBV9 with TRBJ1-1; no definite D call. Deletions cut 3 bases from V and 0 bases from J, with 15 bases between. Germline loops: CDR1 SGDLS, CDR2 YYNGEE. The CDR3 covers 16 residues. The CDR3 loop is CASSATTNILNTEAFF. CDR3 DNA: TGTGCCAGCAGCGCTACTACAAATATACTGAACACTGAAGCTTTCTTT.

In this sample, this clonotype turned up a few times. A much larger clone differs from this one at a single base, so this may be a read error. The chain recombines TRBV24-1 with TRBJ2-1; D possibly uses TRBD1 or TRBD2 (5 bases each). This CDR3 has 12 residues. CDR1 and CDR2 (germline): KGHDR, SFDVKD. Trimming pared 8 bases from V and 9 bases from J, leaving 13 bases between. The CDR3 loop reads CATKGKGTEQFF. The DNA for the CDR3 is TGTGCCACCAAGGGAAAGGGGACTGAGCAGTTCTTC.

This clonotype was recorded at least ten times. The chain carries TRBV2 and TRBJ2-4, with D maybe TRBD2 (6 bases). Germline loops: CDR1 SNHLY, CDR2 FYNNEI. V was trimmed by 2 bases and J by 8 bases, leaving 22 bases between them. The length of the CDR3 is 17 residues. In DNA form, the CDR3 reads TGTGCCAGCAGTGAAAATCGGGGTAGCGGCCGGCGGGACATTCAGTACTTC. It encodes CASSENRGSGRRDIQYF.

This clonotype appeared many times. The chain joins TRBV20-1 to TRBJ2-3; D ambiguous. The CDR3 has 13 residues. Germline CDR1 DFQATT, CDR2 SNEGSKA (reference sequence). The germline V and J ends were trimmed by 3 bases and 5 bases, with 12 bases remaining between them. CDR3 DNA sequence: TGCAGTGCTAGCTTTGGGCCAGAAGATACGCAGTATTTT. Encoded protein: CSASFGPEDTQYF.